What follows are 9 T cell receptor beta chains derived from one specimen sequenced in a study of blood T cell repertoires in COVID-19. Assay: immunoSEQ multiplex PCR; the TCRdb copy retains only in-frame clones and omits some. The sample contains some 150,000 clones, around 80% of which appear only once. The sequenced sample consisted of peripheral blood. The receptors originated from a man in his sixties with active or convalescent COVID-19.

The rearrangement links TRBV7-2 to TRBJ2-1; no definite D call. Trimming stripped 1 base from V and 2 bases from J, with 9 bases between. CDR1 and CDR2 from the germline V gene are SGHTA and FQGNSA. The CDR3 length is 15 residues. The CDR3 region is CASSLVRYAYNEQFF. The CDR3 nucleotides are TGTGCCAGCAGCTTAGTACGCTACGCCTACAATGAGCAGTTCTTC. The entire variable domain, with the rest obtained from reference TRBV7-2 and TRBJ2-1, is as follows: GAGVSQSPSNKVTEKGKDVELRCDPISGHTALYWYRQSLGQGLEFLIYFQGNSAPDKSGLPSDRFSAERTGGSVSTLTIQRTQQEDSAVYLCASSLVRYAYNEQFFGPGTRLTVL.

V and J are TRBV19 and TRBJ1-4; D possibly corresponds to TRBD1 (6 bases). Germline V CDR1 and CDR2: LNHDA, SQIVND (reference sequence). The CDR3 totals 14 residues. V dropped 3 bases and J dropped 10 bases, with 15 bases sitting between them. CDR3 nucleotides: TGTGCCAGTAGTATGCTGCAGGGGCCGGTAAAACTGTTTTTT. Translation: CASSMLQGPVKLFF.

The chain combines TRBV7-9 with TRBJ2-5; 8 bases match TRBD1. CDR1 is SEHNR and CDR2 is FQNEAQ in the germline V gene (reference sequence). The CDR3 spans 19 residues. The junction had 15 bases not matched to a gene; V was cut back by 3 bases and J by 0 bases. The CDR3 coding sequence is TGTGCCAGCAGCTTGGACAGGGACGAGTCTTTCCTGTACCAAGAGACCCAGTACTTC. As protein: CASSLDRDESFLYQETQYF.

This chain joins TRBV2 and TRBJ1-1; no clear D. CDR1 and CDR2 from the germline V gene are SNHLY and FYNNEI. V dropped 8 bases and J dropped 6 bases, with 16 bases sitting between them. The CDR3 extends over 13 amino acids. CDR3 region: CASRREIGAEAFF. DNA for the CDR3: TGTGCCAGCCGCCGGGAAATTGGCGCTGAAGCTTTCTTT.

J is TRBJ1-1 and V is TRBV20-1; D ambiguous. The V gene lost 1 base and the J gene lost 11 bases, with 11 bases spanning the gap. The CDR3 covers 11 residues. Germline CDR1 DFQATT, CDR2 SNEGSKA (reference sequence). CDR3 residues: CSARARRVAFF. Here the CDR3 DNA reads TGCAGTGCTAGAGCCCGGAGGGTTGCTTTCTTT.

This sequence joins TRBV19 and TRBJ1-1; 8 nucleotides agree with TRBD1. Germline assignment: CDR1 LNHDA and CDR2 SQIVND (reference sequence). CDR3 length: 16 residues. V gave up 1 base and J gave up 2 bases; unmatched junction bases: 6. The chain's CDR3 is CASSIAGTGVNTEAFF. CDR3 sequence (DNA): TGTGCCAGTAGTATAGCGGGGACAGGTGTAAACACTGAAGCTTTCTTT.

In nucleotides, the CDR3 is TGTGCCAGCAGCTTGCAGGGGATGAATAATTCACCCCTCCACTTT. It is translated as CASSLQGMNNSPLHF. This chain joins TRBV5-6 and TRBJ1-6, with D maybe TRBD1 (6 bases). Germline CDR1 is SGHDT and CDR2 is YYEEEE. V lost 1 base to trimming and J lost 5 bases, with 10 bases between them. The CDR3 loop spans 15 amino acids.

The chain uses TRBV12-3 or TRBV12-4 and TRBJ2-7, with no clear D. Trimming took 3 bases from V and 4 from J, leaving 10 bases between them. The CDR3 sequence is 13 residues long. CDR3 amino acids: CASSFGVEYEQYF. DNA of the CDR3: TGTGCCAGCAGTTTCGGAGTAGAATACGAGCAGTACTTC.

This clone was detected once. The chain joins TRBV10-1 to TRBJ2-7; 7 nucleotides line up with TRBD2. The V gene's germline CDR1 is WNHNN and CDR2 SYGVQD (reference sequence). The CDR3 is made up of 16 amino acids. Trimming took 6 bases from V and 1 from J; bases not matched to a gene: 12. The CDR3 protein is CASRSLIAGSSYEQYF. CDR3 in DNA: TGCGCCAGCAGGTCCCTAATAGCGGGTTCTTCCTACGAGCAGTACTTC.